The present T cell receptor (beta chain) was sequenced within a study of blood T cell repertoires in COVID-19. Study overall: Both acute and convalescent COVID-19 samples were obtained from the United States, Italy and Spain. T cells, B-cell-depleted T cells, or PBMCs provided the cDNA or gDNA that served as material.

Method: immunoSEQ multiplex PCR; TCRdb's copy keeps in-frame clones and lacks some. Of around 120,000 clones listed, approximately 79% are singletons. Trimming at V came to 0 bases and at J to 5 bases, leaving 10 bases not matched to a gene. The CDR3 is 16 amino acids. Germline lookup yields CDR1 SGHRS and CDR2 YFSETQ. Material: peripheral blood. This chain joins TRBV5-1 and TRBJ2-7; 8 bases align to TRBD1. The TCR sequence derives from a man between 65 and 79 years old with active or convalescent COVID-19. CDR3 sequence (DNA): TGCGCCAGCAGCTTGGCGACGGGGACAGGTATCCACGAGCAGTACTTC. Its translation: CASSLATGTGIHEQYF.